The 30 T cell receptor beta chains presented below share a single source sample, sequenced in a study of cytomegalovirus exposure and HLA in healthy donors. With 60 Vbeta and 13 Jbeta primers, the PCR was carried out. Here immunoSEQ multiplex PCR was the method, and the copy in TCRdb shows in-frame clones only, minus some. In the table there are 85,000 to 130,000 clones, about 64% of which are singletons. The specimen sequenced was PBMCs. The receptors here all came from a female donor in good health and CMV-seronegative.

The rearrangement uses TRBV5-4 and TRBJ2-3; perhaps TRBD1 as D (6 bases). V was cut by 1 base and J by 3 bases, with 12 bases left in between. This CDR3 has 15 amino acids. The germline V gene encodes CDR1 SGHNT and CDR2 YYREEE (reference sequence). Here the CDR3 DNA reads TGTGCCAGCAGCTTGATCCCTGGACAGACAGATACGCAGTATTTT. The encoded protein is CASSLIPGQTDTQYF.

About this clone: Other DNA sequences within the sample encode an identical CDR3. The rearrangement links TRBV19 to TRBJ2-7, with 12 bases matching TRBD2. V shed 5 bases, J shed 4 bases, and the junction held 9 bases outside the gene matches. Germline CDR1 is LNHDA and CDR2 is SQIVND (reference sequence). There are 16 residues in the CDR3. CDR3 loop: CASSFRLAGDGYEQYF. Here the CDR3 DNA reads TGTGCCAGTAGTTTTCGACTAGCGGGAGACGGGTACGAGCAGTACTTC. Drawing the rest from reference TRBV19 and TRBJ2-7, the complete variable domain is DGGITQSPKYLFRKEGQNVTLSCEQNLNHDAMYWYRQDPGQGLRLIYYSQIVNDFQKGDIAEGYSVSREKKESFPLTVTSAQKNPTAFYLCASSFRLAGDGYEQYFGPGTRLTVT.

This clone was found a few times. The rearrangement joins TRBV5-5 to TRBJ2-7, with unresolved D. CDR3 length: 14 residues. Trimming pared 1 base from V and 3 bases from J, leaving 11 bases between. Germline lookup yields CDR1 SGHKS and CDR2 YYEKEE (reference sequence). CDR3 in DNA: TGTGCCAGCAGCTTGAAGCCTGTTCACTACGAGCAGTACTTC. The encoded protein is CASSLKPVHYEQYF.

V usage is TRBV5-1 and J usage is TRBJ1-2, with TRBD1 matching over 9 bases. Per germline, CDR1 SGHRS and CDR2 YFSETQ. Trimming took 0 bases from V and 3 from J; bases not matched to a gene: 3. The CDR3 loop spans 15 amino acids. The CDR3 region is CASSLAGTGYYGYTF. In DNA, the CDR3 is TGCGCCAGCAGCTTGGCCGGGACAGGGTACTATGGCTACACCTTC.

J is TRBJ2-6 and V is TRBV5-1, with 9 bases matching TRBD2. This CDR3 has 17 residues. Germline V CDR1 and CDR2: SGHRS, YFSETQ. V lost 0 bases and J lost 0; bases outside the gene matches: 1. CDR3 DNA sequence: TGCGCCAGCAGCTTGGTAGCGGGGGCCTCTGGGGCCAACGTCCTGACTTTC. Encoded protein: CASSLVAGASGANVLTF.

CDR3 in DNA: TGCGCCAGCATACTAGCGGGAGAAGGGGGTGAGCAGTTCTTC. It is translated as CASILAGEGGEQFF. This chain uses TRBV10-2 with TRBJ2-1; TRBD2 aligns across 11 bases. This CDR3 spans 14 amino acids. CDR1 is WSHSY, CDR2 SAAADI, per germline. Germline trimming cut 7 bases from V and 9 bases from J; bases unmatched to any gene: 8.

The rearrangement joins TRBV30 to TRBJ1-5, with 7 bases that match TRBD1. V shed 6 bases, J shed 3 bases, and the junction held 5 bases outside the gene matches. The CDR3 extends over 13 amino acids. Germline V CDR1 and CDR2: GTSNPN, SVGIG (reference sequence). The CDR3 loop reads CACGTDPNQPQHF. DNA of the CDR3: TGTGCCTGTGGGACAGACCCCAATCAGCCCCAGCATTTT. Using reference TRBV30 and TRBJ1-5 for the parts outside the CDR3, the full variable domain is SQTIHQWPATLVQPVGSPLSLECTVEGTSNPNLYWYRQAAGRGLQLLFYSVGIGQISSEVPQNLSASRPQDRQFILSSKKLLLSDSGFYLCACGTDPNQPQHFGDGTRLSIL.

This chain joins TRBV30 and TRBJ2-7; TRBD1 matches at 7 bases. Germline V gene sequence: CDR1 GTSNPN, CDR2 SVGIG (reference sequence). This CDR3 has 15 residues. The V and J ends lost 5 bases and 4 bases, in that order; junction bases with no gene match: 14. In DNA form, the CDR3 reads TGTGCCTGGTCTTCTCAGGGGGACGGTATTTACGAGCAGTACTTC. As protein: CAWSSQGDGIYEQYF.

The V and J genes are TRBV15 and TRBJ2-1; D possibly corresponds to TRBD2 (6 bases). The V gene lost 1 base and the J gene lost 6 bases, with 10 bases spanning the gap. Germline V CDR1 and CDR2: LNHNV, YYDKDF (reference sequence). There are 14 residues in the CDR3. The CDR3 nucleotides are TGTGCCACCAGCAGAGGTCGGGGGAGCAATGAGCAGTTCTTC. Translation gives CATSRGRGSNEQFF. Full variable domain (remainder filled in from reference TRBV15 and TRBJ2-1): DAMVIQNPRYQVTQFGKPVTLSCSQTLNHNVMYWYQQKSSQAPKLLFHYYDKDFNNEADTPDNFQSRRPNTSFCFLDIRSPGLGDTAMYLCATSRGRGSNEQFFGPGTRLTVL.

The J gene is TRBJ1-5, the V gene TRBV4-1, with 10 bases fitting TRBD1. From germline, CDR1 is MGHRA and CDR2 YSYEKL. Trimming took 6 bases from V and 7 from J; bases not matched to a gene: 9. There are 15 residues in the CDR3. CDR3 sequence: CASRHGDRGRQPQHF. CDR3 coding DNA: TGCGCCAGCAGGCACGGGGACAGGGGCCGGCAGCCCCAGCATTTT.

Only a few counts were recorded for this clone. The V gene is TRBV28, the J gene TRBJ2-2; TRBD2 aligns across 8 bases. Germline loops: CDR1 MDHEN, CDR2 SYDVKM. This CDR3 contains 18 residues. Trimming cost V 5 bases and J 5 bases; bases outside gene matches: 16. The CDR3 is CASSLNRVGLAITGELFF. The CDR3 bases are TGTGCCAGCAGTCTTAACCGAGTTGGACTAGCTATAACCGGGGAGCTGTTTTTT. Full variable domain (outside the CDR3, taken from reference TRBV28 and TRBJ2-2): DVKVTQSSRYLVKRTGEKVFLECVQDMDHENMFWYRQDPGLGLRLIYFSYDVKMKEKGDIPEGYSVSREKKERFSLILESASTNQTSMYLCASSLNRVGLAITGELFFGEGSRLTVL.

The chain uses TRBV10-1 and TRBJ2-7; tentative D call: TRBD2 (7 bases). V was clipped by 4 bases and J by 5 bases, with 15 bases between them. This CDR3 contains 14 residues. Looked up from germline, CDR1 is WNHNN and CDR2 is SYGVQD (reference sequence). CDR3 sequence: CASSVGGPGNEQYF. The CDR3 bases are TGCGCCAGCAGTGTGGGGGGGCCGGGCAACGAGCAGTACTTC.

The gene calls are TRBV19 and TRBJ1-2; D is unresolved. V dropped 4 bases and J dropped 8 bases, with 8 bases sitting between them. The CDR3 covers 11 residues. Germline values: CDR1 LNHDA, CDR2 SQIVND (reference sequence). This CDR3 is CASSSSEGYTF. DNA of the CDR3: TGTGCCAGTAGTAGTTCCGAGGGCTACACCTTC. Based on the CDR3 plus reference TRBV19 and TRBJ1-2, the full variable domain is DGGITQSPKYLFRKEGQNVTLSCEQNLNHDAMYWYRQDPGQGLRLIYYSQIVNDFQKGDIAEGYSVSREKKESFPLTVTSAQKNPTAFYLCASSSSEGYTFGSGTRLTVV.

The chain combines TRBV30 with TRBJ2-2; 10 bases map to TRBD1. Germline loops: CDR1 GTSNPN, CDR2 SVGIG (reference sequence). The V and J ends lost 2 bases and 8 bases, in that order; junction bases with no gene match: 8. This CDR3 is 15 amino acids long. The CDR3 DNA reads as TGTGCCTGGAGTCCGGGACAGGGGCCGCTTGGGGAGCTGTTTTTT. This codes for CAWSPGQGPLGELFF.

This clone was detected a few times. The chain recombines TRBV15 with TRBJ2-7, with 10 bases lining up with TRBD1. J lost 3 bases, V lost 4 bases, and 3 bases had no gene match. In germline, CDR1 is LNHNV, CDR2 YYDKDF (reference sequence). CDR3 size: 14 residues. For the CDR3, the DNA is TGTGCCACCAGCATCCGGACAGGGGGCTACGAGCAGTACTTC. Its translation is CATSIRTGGYEQYF.

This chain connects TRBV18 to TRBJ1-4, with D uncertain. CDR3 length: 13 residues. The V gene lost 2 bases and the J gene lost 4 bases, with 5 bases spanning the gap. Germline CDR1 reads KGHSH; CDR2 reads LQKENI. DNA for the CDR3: TGTGCCAGCTCACCAGACAATAATGAAAAACTGTTTTTT. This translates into CASSPDNNEKLFF.

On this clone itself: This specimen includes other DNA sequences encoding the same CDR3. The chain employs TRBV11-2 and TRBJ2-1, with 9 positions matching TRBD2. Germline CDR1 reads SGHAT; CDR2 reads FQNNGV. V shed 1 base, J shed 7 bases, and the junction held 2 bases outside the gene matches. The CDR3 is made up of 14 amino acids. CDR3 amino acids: CASSLGLAVNEQFF. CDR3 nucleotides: TGTGCCAGCAGCTTAGGACTAGCGGTTAATGAGCAGTTCTTC.

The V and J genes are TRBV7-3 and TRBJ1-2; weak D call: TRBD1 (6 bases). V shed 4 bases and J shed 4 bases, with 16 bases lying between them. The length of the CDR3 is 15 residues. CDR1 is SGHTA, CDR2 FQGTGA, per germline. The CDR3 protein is CASSSTGGRVYGYTF. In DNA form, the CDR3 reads TGTGCCAGCAGCTCGACAGGAGGAAGGGTCTATGGCTACACCTTC.

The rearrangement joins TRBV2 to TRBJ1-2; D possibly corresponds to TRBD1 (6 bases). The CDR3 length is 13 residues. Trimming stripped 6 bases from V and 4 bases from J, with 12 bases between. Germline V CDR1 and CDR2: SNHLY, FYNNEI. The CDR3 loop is CASSAQGSYGYTF. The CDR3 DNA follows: TGTGCCAGCAGCGCACAGGGATCCTATGGCTACACCTTC.

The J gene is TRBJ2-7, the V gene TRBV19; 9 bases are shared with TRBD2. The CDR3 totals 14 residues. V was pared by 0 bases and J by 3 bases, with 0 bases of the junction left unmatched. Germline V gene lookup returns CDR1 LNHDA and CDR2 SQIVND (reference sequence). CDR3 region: CASSIETSGYEQYF. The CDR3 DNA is TGTGCCAGTAGTATAGAGACTAGCGGCTACGAGCAGTACTTC.

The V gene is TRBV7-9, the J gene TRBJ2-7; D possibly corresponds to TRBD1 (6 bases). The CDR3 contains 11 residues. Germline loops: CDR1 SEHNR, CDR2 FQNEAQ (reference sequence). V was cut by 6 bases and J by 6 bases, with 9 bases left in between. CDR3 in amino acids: CASSEDSEQYF. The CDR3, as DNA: TGTGCCAGCAGTGAGGACAGCGAGCAGTACTTC.

CDR3 nucleotides: TGTGCCAGCTCACCTCGGGACAGGGAGGACACTGAAGCTTTCTTT. It specifies CASSPRDREDTEAFF. The chain uses TRBV18 and TRBJ1-1; 9 bases agree with TRBD1. CDR3 length: 15 amino acids. V dropped 3 bases and J dropped 3; count of bases not matched to a gene: 5. From germline, CDR1 is KGHSH and CDR2 LQKENI. The variable domain in full, completed from reference TRBV18 and TRBJ1-1, reads NAGVMQNPRHLVRRRGQEARLRCSPMKGHSHVYWYRQLPEEGLKFMVYLQKENIIDESGMPKERFSAEFPKEGPSILRIQQVVRGDSAAYFCASSPRDREDTEAFFGQGTRLTVV.

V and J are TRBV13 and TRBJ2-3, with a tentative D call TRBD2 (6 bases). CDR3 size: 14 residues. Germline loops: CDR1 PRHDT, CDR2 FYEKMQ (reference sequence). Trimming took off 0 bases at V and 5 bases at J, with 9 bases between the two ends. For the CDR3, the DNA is TGTGCCAGCAGCTTAGGCAACGGGGGAGATACGCAGTATTTT. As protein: CASSLGNGGDTQYF.

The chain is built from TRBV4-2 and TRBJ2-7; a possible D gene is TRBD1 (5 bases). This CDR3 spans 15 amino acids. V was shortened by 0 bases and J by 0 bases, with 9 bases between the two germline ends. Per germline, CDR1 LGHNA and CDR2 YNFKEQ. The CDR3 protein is CASSQDIDSSYEQYF. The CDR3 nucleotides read TGTGCCAGCAGCCAAGATATTGACAGCTCCTACGAGCAGTACTTC.

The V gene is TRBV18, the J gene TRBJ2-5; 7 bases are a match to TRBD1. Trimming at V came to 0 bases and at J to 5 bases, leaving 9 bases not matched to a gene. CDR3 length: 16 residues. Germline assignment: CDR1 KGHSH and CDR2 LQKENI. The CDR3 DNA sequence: TGTGCCAGCTCACCACCGGGAGACAGGGTAGGGGAGACCCAGTACTTC. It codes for CASSPPGDRVGETQYF.

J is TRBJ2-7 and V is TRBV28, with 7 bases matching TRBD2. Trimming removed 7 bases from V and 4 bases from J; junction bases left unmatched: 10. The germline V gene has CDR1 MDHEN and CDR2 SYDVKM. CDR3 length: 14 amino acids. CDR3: CASTPGGLPYEQYF. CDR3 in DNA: TGTGCCAGCACCCCCGGGGGACTACCTTACGAGCAGTACTTC.

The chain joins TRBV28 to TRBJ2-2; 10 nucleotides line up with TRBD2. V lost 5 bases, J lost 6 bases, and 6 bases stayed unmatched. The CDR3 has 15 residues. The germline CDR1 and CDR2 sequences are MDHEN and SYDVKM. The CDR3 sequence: CASSRSSGRPGELFF. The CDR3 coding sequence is TGTGCCAGCAGTCGTTCTAGCGGGAGACCCGGGGAGCTGTTTTTT.

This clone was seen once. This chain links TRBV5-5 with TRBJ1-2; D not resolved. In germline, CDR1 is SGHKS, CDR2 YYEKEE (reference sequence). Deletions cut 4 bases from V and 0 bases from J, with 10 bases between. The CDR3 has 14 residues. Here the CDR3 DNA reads TGTGCCAGCAGCCGCACGAGAGCTAACTATGGCTACACCTTC. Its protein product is CASSRTRANYGYTF.

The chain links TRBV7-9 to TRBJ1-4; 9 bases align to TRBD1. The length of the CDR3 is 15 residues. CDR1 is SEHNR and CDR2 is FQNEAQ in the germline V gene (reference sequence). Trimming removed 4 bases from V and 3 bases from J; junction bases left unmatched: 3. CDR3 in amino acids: CASSSTGGANEKLFF. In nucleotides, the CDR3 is TGTGCCAGCAGCTCCACAGGGGGCGCTAATGAAAAACTGTTTTTT.

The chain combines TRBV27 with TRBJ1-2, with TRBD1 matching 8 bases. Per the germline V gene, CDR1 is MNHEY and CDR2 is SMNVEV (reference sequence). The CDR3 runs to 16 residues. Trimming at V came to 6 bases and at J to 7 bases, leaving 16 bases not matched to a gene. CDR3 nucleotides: TGTGCCAGCAGCCCGACAGGGGTGGGAGCTATTGGTGGCTACACCTTC. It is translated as CASSPTGVGAIGGYTF.